Below, one T cell receptor (beta chain) is given with its context. This clonotype has at least ten counts. Its antigen is unknown. Base-call qualities are not available, and no considerably larger clone is one nucleotide away. Libraries from unsorted PBMCs were made from 2 million PBMCs kept in RNAlater at -80 degrees C until RNA extraction. Multiple sclerosis patients were enrolled in a US clinical protocol under which disease progression was evaluated by magnetic resonance imaging. Peripheral blood underwent Ficoll-Hypaque density gradient centrifugation to isolate PBMCs, which were then cryopreserved in liquid nitrogen. cDNA synthesis used template-switch 5'RACE with a primer carrying a 10-nucleotide random unique molecular identifier tagging each TCR transcript. Every sequencing run yielded over 160 million TCR-beta sequences covering 15-18 subjects. Total RNA was extracted with the RNeasy kit. TCR-beta VDJ regions were amplified with primers for the TCR constant region and the 5'RACE anchor, using the KAPA Real-time Library Amplification kit. A first PCR added sample indexes and Illumina adaptors, after which a second PCR increased the library yield. After purification with Ampure beads, the TCR product of roughly 650 bp was size-selected on a 2% E-gel SizeSelection system. Before pooling, libraries had their quality checked on a Bioanalyzer, their concentration measured with Qubit, and their quantity determined with the Kapa Library Quantification kit. Libraries were sequenced paired-end 2 x 150 bp on an Illumina HiSeq 2500. To increase sequence diversity, about 23-30% phiX was spiked into each library pool. On the study's bioinformatics: The UMI-based MiGEC pipeline processed quality-filtered reads and removed over 80% of raw TCR sequences during error correction. VDJ genes were aligned to IMGT germline references, and clonotypes were defined by unique CDR3 amino acid sequence plus V-J genes. VDJtools evaluated clonal expansion, Shannon diversity and CDR3 relatedness (CalcPairwiseDistances, ClusterSamples); CLCbio workbench built phylogenetic trees. Expanded clones were defined as having at least 8 unique UMIs, based on coefficient-of-variation modelling across technical triplicates. TCRdb passed the public sequencing reads through fastp at Q25 and MiXCR, retaining productive beta sequences. Here each entry gathers all rows of one CDR3 protein and keeps the most common genes and DNA. These V and J calls rely on TCRdb rather than the paper's analysis. This sample has 110,000 or so distinct CDR3 sequences in its table, and about 3.4% of those were observed once. The top ten clonotypes cover around 1.4% of the sample.

The sample belongs to a study of neurological immune-mediated disorders (dated by TCRdb to about 2019). Context from the whole study: Among the roughly 34 multiple sclerosis patients, relapsing-remitting MS was present in around 31 and secondary progressive MS was present in 3. Longitudinal samples, technical triplicates and paired sorted CD4+ and CD8+ T-cell subsets, alongside PBMC samples, were included among the roughly 97 TCR-beta libraries. Of the approximately 68 subjects in the cohort, approximately 15 were HAM/TSP patients, about 34 were multiple sclerosis patients, and about 20 were healthy controls. Peripheral blood TCR-beta repertoires from HTLV-I-associated myelopathy (HAM/TSP) patients, multiple sclerosis patients and healthy controls were compared by UMI-based sequencing. General conclusions and limits of the study: Expanded clones from different subjects shared no identical CDR3 amino acid sequences, which suggests that TCR-beta repertoires were private in all groups. The MS cluster showed no association with clinical or MRI features, and the authors stated that larger cohorts are needed. TCR clonal expansion was greatest in HAM/TSP patients and smallest in MS patients, who ranked below even healthy controls. In a phylogenetic analysis, the repertoires of 18 out of 34 MS patients fell into a single cluster of related CDR3 sequences, pointing to a possible signature at the repertoire level.

Taken from cysteine to phenylalanine, the CDR3 has 14 residues. The DNA shown is the 42-base CDR3, in frame from base 1. Here V drops 5 bases and J drops 8 bases, and the junction holds 9 bases not matched to any gene. The rearrangement joined TRBV12-3 or TRBV12-4 to TRBJ1-2; 9 of the junction bases match TRBD1. The sequenced sample was PBMCs. The TCR sequence derives from a young woman with multiple sclerosis. The DNA is TGTGCCAGCAGTCCTACGGGACAGGGTTTGGGCTACACCTTC. Its protein reads: CASSPTGQGLGYTF.